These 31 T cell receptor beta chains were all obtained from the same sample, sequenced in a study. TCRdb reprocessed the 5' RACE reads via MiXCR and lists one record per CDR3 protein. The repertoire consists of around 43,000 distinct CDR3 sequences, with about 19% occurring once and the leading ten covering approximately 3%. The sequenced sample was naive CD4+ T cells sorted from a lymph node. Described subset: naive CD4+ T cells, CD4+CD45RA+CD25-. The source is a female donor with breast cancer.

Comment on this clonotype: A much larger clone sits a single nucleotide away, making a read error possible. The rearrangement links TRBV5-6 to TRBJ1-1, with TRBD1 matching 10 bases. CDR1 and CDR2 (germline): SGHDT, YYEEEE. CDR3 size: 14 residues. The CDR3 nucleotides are TGTGCCAGCCCGGGAGCGACAGGGGGCACTGAAGCTTGCTTT. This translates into CASPGATGGTEACF.

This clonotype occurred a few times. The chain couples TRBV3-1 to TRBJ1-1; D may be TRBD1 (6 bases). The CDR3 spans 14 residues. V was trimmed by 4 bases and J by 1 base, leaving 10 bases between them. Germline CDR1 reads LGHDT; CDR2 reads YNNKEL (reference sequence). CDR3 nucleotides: TGTGCCAGCAGCCTTACAGGGAAGAACACTGAAGCTTTCTTT. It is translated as CASSLTGKNTEAFF.

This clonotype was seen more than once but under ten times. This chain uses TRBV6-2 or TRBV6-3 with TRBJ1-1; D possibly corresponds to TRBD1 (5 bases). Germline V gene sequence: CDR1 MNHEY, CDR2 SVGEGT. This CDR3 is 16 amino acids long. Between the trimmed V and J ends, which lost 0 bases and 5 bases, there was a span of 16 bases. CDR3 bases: TGTGCCAGCAGTTACTCGATCTCGGGGGGACGAACTGAAGCTTTCTTT. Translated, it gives CASSYSISGGRTEAFF.

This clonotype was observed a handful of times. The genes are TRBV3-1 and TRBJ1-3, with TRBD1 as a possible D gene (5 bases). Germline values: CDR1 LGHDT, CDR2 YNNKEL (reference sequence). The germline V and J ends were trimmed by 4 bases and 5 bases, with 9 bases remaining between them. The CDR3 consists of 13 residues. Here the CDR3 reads CASSRDSRNTIYF. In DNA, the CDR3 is TGTGCCAGCAGCCGGGACTCACGAAACACCATATATTTT.

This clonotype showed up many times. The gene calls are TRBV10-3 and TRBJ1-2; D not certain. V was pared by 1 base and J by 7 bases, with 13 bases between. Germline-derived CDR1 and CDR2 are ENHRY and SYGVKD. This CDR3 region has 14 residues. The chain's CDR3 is CAISELQAGGGYTF. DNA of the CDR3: TGTGCCATCAGTGAGTTGCAGGCAGGAGGTGGCTACACCTTC.

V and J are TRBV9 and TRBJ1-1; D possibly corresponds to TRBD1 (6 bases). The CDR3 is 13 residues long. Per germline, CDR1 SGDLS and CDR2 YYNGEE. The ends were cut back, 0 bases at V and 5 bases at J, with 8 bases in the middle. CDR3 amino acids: CASSVERGTEAFF. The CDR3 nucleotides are TGTGCCAGCAGCGTAGAGAGGGGGACTGAAGCTTTCTTT. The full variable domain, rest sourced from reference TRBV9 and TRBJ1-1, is DSGVTQTPKHLITATGQRVTLRCSPRSGDLSVYWYQQSLDQGLQFLIQYYNGEERAKGNILERFSAQQFPDLHSELNLSSLELGDSALYFCASSVERGTEAFFGQGTRLTVV.

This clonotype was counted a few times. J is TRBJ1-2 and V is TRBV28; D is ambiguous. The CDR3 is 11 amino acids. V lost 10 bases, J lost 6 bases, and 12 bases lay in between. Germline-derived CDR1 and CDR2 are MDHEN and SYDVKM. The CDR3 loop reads CAISRVHGYTF. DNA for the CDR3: TGTGCCATCTCAAGGGTGCATGGCTACACCTTC.

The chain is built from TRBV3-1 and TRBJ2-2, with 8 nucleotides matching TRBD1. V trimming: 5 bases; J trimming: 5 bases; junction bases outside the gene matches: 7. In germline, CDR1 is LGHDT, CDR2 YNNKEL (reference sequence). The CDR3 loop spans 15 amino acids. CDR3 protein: CASSRQGRRTGELFF. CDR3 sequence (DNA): TGTGCCAGCAGCAGACAGGGGAGGAGGACCGGGGAGCTGTTTTTT.

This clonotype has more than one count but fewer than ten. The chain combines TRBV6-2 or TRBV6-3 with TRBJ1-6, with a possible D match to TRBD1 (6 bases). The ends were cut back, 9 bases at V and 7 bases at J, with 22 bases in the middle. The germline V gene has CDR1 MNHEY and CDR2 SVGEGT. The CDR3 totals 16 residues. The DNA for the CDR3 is TGTGCCAGATGGGACAAGTTCCTACCCACGAATTCACCCCTCCACTTT. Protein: CARWDKFLPTNSPLHF.

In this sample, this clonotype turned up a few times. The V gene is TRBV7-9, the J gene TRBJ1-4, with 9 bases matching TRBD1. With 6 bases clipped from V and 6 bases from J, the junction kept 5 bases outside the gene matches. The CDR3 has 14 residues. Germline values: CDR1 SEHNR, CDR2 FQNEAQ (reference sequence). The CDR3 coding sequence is TGTGCCAGCAGGAGGACAGGGGAAGATGAAAAACTGTTTTTT. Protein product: CASRRTGEDEKLFF.

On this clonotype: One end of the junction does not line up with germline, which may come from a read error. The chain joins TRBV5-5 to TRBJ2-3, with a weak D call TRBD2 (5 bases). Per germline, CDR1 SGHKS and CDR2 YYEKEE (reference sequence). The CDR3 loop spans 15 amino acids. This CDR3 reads CASSLRGSSTDAQYF. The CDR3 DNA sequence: TGTGCCAGCAGCTTGCGTGGGTCTAGCACAGATGCGCAGTATTTT.

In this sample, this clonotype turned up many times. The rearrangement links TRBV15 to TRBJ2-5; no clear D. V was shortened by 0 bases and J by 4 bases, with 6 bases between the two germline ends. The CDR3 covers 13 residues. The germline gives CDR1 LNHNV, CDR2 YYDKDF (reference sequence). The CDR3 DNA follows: TGTGCCACCAGCAGAGAGAAAGGAGAGACCCAGTACTTC. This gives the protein CATSREKGETQYF.

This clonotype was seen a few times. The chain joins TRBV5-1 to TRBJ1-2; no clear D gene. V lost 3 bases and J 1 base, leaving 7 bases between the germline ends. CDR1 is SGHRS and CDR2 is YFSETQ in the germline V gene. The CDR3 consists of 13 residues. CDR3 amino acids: CASSSTGNYGYTF. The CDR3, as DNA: TGCGCCAGCAGCTCGACGGGTAACTATGGCTACACCTTC. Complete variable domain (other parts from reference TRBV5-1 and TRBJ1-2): KAGVTQTPRYLIKTRGQQVTLSCSPISGHRSVSWYQQTPGQGLQFLFEYFSETQRNKGNFPGRFSGRQFSNSRSEMNVSTLELGDSALYLCASSSTGNYGYTFGSGTRLTVV.

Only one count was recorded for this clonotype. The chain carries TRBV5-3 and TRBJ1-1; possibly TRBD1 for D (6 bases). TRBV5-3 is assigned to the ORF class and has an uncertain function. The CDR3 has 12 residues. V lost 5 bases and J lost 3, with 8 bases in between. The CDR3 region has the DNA TGTGCCAGAAGGGAGGGGGACACTGAAGCTTTCTTT. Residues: CARREGDTEAFF.

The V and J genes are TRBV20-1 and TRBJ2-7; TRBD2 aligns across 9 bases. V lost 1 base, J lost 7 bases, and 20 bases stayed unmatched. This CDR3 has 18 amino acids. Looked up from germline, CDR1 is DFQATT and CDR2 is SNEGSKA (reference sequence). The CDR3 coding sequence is TGCAGTGCTAGAGGGTTGACTAGCGGCCGCCGACATTACAATGAGCAGTACTTC. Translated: CSARGLTSGRRHYNEQYF.

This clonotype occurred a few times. CDR3 nucleotides: TGTGCCAGCAGTTTAAAAAGCGGGAGGGAGACCCAGTACTTC. This translates into CASSLKSGRETQYF. The genes are TRBV28 and TRBJ2-5, with 9 bases that match TRBD2. This CDR3 is 14 amino acids long. With V trimmed by 2 bases and J by 5 bases, 3 bases remained unmatched. Germline CDR1 MDHEN, CDR2 SYDVKM. Full variable domain (outside the CDR3, taken from reference TRBV28 and TRBJ2-5): DVKVTQSSRYLVKRTGEKVFLECVQDMDHENMFWYRQDPGLGLRLIYFSYDVKMKEKGDIPEGYSVSREKKERFSLILESASTNQTSMYLCASSLKSGRETQYFGPGTRLLVL.

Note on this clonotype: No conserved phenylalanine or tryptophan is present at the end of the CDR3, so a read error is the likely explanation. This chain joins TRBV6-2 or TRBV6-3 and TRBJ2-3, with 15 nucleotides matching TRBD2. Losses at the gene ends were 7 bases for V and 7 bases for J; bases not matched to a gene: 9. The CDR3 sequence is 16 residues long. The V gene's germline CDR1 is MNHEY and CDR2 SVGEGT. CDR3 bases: TGTGCCAGCACCCACCCCGGGACTAGCGGGAGGAATACGCAGTATCTT. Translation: CASTHPGTSGRNTQYL.

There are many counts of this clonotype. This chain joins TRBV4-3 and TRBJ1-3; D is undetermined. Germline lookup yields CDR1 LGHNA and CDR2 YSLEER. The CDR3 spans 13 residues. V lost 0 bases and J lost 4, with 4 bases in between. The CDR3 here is CASSQEKGNTIYF. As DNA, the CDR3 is TGCGCCAGCAGCCAAGAAAAAGGAAACACCATATATTTT.

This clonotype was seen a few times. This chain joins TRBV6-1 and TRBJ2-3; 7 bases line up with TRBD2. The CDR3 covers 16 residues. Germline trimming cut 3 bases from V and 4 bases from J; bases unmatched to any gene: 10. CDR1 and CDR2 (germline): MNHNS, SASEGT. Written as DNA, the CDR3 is TGTGCCAGCAGTGATCCCAGCGGCGGGAGTGCAGATACGCAGTATTTT. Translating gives CASSDPSGGSADTQYF.

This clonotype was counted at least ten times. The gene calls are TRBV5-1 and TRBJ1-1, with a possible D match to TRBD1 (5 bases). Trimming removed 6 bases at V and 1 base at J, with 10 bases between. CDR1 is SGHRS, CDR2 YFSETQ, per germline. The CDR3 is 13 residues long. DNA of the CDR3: TGCGCCAGCAAAGTACAGGAGAACACTGAAGCTTTCTTT. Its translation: CASKVQENTEAFF.

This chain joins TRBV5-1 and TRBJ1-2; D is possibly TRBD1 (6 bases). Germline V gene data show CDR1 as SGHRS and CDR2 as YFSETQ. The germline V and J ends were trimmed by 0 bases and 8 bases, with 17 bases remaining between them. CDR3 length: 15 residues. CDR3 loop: CASSLGADRTNGYTF. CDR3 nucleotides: TGCGCCAGCAGCTTGGGAGCAGACAGGACAAACGGCTACACCTTC.

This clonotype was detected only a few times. The CDR3 reads CATTQREGQYEQYF. The DNA of the CDR3 is TGTGCCACCACTCAACGGGAGGGCCAGTACGAGCAGTACTTC. This rearrangement joins TRBV15 to TRBJ2-7; TRBD2 matches 8 bases. Germline CDR1 reads LNHNV; CDR2 reads YYDKDF (reference sequence). Unmatched junction bases numbered 9, after V lost 7 bases and J lost 4 bases. The CDR3 runs to 14 residues. The entire variable domain, with the rest obtained from reference TRBV15 and TRBJ2-7, is as follows: DAMVIQNPRYQVTQFGKPVTLSCSQTLNHNVMYWYQQKSSQAPKLLFHYYDKDFNNEADTPDNFQSRRPNTSFCFLDIRSPGLGDTAMYLCATTQREGQYEQYFGPGTRLTVT.

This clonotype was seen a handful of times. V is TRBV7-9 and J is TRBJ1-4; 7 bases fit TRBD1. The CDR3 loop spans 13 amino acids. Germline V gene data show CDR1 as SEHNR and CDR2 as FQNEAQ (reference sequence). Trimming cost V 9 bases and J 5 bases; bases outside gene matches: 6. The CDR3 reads CASRAGGNEKLFF. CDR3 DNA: TGTGCCAGTCGGGCAGGGGGGAATGAAAAACTGTTTTTT.

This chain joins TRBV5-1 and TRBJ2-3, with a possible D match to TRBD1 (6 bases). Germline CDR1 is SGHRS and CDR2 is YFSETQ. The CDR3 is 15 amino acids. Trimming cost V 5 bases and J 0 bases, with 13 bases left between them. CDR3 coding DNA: TGCGCCAGCAGGGAATTGGGGGCTAGCACAGATACGCAGTATTTT. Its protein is CASRELGASTDTQYF.

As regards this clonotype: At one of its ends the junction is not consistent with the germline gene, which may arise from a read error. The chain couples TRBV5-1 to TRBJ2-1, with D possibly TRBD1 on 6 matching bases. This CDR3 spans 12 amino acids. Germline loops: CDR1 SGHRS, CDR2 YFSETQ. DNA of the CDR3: TGCGCCAGCAGCTTACAGGGTCCCGAGCGGTTCTTC. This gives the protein CASSLQGPERFF.

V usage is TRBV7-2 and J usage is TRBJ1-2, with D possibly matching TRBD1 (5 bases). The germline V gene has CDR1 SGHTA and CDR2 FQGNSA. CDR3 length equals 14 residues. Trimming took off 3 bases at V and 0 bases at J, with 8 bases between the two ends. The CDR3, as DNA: TGTGCCAGCAGCTTGACAGTTGCTAACTATGGCTACACCTTC. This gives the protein CASSLTVANYGYTF.

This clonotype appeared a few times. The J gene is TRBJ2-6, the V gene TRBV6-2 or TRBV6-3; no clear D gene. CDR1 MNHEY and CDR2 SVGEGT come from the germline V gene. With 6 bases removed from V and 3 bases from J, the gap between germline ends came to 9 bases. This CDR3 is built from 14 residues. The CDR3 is CASRQQYGANVLTF. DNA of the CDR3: TGTGCCAGCAGGCAGCAGTATGGGGCCAACGTCCTGACTTTC.

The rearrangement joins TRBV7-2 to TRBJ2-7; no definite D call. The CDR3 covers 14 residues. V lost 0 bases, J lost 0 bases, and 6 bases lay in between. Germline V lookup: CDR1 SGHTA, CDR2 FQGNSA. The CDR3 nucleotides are TGTGCCAGCAGCTTAGCGGCCAGCTCCTACGAGCAGTACTTC. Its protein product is CASSLAASSYEQYF.

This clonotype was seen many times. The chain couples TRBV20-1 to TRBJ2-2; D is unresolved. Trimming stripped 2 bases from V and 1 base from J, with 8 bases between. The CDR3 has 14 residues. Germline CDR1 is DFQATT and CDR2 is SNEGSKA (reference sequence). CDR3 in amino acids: CSARRTGNTGELFF. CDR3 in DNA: TGCAGTGCTAGAAGGACGGGGAACACCGGGGAGCTGTTTTTT.

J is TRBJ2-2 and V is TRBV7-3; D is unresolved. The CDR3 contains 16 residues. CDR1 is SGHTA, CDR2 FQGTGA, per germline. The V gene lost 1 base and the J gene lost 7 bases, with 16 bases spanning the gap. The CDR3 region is CASSLNPALDRGELFF. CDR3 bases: TGTGCCAGCAGCTTAAACCCCGCCCTAGATCGCGGGGAGCTGTTTTTT. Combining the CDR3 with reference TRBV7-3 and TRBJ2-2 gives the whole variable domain GAGVSQTPSNKVTEKGKYVELRCDPISGHTALYWYRQSLGQGPEFLIYFQGTGAADDSGLPNDRFFAVRPEGSVSTLKIQRTERGDSAVYLCASSLNPALDRGELFFGEGSRLTVL.

DNA for the CDR3: TGTGCCAGTAGGTTAGGGGGCGTGAGCTATGGCTACACCTTC. As protein: CASRLGGVSYGYTF. This chain joins TRBV19 and TRBJ1-2; 7 bases match TRBD1. This CDR3 spans 14 amino acids. Germline V gene sequence: CDR1 LNHDA, CDR2 SQIVND (reference sequence). V was pared by 6 bases and J by 4 bases, with 8 bases of the junction left unmatched.